Presented here are 12 T cell receptor beta chains from one specimen sequenced in a study of T cell clusters in autoimmune cytopenias. TRB was amplified from roughly 0.25 ug of peripheral blood genomic DNA per sample. Multiplex touch-down PCR amplified TRB using TRB-A and TRB-B pools in one tube. TCRdb re-called the multiplex PCR reads, yielding one record per CDR3 amino acid sequence without DNA. The table counts 4,000 or so distinct CDR3 sequences; around 16% lies in the top ten. Sequenced: peripheral blood. Receptors originate from a human donor with an autoimmune cytopenia or autoimmune hepatitis (not recorded which).

The chain links TRBV7-9 to TRBJ2-3; absent DNA, TCRdb's TRBD1 call cannot be checked. The CDR3 has 14 amino acids. CDR1 is SEHNR, CDR2 FQNEAQ, per germline (reference sequence). This chain's CDR3 is CASSSVGGPDTQYF. Together with reference TRBV7-9 and TRBJ2-3, the CDR3 gives the full variable domain: DTGVSQNPRHKITKRGQNVTFRCDPISEHNRLYWYRQTLGQGPEFLTYFQNEAQLEKSRLLSDRFSAERPKGSFSTLEIQRTEQGDSAMYLCASSSVGGPDTQYFGPGTRLTVL.

V is TRBV6-5 and J is TRBJ1-6. Germline V gene data show CDR1 as MNHEY and CDR2 as SVGAGI. The CDR3 has 13 amino acids. Here the CDR3 reads CASSYLVLSPLHF.

V and J are TRBV11-2 and TRBJ2-1; the D gene TCRdb calls, TRBD1, cannot be checked with no DNA. The CDR3 sequence is 16 residues long. The germline CDR1 and CDR2 sequences are SGHAT and FQNNGV. Here the CDR3 reads CASSLRLGGIFNEQFF.

The chain couples TRBV5-1 to TRBJ2-3. The CDR3 is 16 amino acids. Germline V gene lookup returns CDR1 SGHRS and CDR2 YFSETQ. The CDR3: CASSLSGRQTTDTQYF. The variable domain in full, completed from reference TRBV5-1 and TRBJ2-3, reads KAGVTQTPRYLIKTRGQQVTLSCSPISGHRSVSWYQQTPGQGLQFLFEYFSETQRNKGNFPGRFSGRQFSNSRSEMNVSTLELGDSALYLCASSLSGRQTTDTQYFGPGTRLTVL.

V usage is TRBV5-1 and J usage is TRBJ2-1; the TCRdb call, TRBD1, lacks DNA for checking. CDR3 length: 17 residues. Germline CDR1 SGHRS, CDR2 YFSETQ. The CDR3 sequence: CASSAGPGSSSFNEQFF. Full variable domain (remainder filled in from reference TRBV5-1 and TRBJ2-1): KAGVTQTPRYLIKTRGQQVTLSCSPISGHRSVSWYQQTPGQGLQFLFEYFSETQRNKGNFPGRFSGRQFSNSRSEMNVSTLELGDSALYLCASSAGPGSSSFNEQFFGPGTRLTVL.

By frequency, this clonotype is large. The J gene is TRBJ2-3, the V gene TRBV6-5; the D call from TCRdb, TRBD2, cannot be confirmed without DNA. Germline V gives CDR1 MNHEY, CDR2 SVGAGI. The CDR3 is made up of 15 amino acids. The CDR3 protein is CASMDSGSSTDTQYF.

The gene calls are TRBV7-2 and TRBJ1-5. Germline V gene sequence: CDR1 SGHTA, CDR2 FQGNSA. The CDR3 length is 13 residues. The CDR3 loop reads CASSSYTAGPQHF.

This clonotype is labeled medium-sized based on frequency. V is TRBV10-3 and J is TRBJ2-2; the TCRdb call, TRBD1, lacks DNA for checking. The germline V gene has CDR1 ENHRY and CDR2 SYGVKD. The CDR3 loop spans 19 amino acids. The CDR3 reads CAISEPPGVSGENTGELFF.

The chain joins TRBV27 to TRBJ1-2. CDR3 length: 16 residues. Germline V gives CDR1 MNHEY, CDR2 SMNVEV (reference sequence). The CDR3 sequence: CASSFSPRATNYGYTF.

Considering frequency, this clonotype is medium-sized. The chain combines TRBV18 with TRBJ1-2. The CDR3 totals 13 residues. Germline V gene data show CDR1 as KGHSH and CDR2 as LQKENI. The CDR3 is CASSPTPNYGYTF.

The J gene is TRBJ1-2, the V gene TRBV27; no DNA is available, so the TRBD1 call from TCRdb remains unchecked. Per germline, CDR1 MNHEY and CDR2 SMNVEV (reference sequence). This CDR3 comprises 14 residues. CDR3 sequence reads: CASSLQGDIYGYTF.

The rearrangement links TRBV29-1 to TRBJ1-2; TCRdb lists TRBD1, though no DNA is available to test this call. The CDR3 is 15 amino acids. CDR1 is SQVTM, CDR2 ANQGSEA, per germline. CDR3 sequence reads: CSVDPGQANHYGYTF.